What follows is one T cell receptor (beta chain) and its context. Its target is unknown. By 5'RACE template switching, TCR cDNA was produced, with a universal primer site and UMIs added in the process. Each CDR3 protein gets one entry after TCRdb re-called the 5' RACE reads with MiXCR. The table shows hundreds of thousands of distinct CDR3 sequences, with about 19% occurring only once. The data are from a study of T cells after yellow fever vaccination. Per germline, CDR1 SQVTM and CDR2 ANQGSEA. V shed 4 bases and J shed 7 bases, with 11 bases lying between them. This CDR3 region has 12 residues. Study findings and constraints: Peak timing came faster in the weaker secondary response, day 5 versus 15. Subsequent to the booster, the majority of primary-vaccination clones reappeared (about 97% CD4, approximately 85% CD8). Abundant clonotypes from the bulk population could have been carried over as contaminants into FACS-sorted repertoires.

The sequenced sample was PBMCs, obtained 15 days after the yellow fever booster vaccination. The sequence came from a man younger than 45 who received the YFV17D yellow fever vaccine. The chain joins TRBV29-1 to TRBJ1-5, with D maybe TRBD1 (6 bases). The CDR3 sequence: CSVGAGTQPQHF. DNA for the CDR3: TGCAGCGTTGGGGCAGGGACACAGCCCCAGCATTTT.